The present TCR beta chain was sequenced within a study of cytomegalovirus exposure and HLA in healthy donors. Study in general: A data release that came early held approximately 85 million unique TCRs from HLA-typed donors.

Primers: 60 Vbeta forward and 13 Jbeta reverse. Here immunoSEQ multiplex PCR was the method, and the copy in TCRdb shows in-frame clones only, minus some. The sample comprises just over 95,000 clones, about 76% of which are singletons, and 4.5% to 6% rests with the top ten. With regard to this clone: Its specificity is unknown.

The study's findings and limits: Relative to the approximately 700-donor mean, N-insertions were reportedly fewer in an Asian-associated ancestry cluster in a later analysis. Investigators reported around 150 TCR beta chains as tied to cytomegalovirus.

This CDR3 spans 18 amino acids. V gave up 3 bases and J gave up 6 bases, with 26 bases separating them. Germline V gives CDR1 LGHNA, CDR2 YSLEER. The chain has TRBV4-3 and TRBJ1-2; D unclear. The sample taken for sequencing was PBMCs. The clonotype was recovered from a woman in her 40s in good health and CMV-seronegative. The CDR3 nucleotides are TGCGCCAGCAGCCAGACATTCACTGCCCCTGCAGGTTTTGATGGCTACACCTTC. Residues: CASSQTFTAPAGFDGYTF.